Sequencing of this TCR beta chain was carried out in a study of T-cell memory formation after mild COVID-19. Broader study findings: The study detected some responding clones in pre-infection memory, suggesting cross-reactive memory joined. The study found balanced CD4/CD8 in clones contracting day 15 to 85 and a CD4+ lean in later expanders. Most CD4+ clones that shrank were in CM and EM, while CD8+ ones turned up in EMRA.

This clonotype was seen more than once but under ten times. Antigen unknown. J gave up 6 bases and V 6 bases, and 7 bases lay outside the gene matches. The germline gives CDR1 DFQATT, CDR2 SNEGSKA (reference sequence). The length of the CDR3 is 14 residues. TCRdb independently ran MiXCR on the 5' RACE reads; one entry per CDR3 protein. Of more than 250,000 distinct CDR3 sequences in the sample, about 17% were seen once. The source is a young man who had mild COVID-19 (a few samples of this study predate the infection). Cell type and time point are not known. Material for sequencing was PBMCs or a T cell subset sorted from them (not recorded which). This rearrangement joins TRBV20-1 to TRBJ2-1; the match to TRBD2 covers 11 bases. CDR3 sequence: CSAISGGAFNEQFF. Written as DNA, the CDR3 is TGCAGTGCAATTAGCGGGGGGGCCTTCAATGAGCAGTTCTTC.